This record concerns one T cell receptor beta chain sequence. The antigen remains unidentified. The sample belongs to a study of shared clonotypes between healthy human individuals. The study, taken as a whole, reports: Several donors showed sharing of around 5.3% of naive CD4 clonotypes. Clonotypes shared by all four donors outscored non-shared clonotypes in generation probability. Depth of sequencing was expected to influence donor clonotype sharing.

CD45RA-negative memory and CD45RA+ naive subsets were split from the CD4+ cells. The CDR3 is made up of 15 amino acids. V shed 0 bases and J shed 7 bases, with 10 bases lying between them. In germline, CDR1 is MGHRA, CDR2 YSYEKL. Some clones are missing from TCRdb's copy, which holds only in-frame ones; the method was immunoSEQ multiplex PCR. Of some 2,100,000 clones in the sample, nearly 97% are singletons; the top ten hold roughly 0.13%. The chain is built from TRBV4-1 and TRBJ1-6, with a weak D call TRBD1 (5 bases). The TCR comes from a man younger than 35 in good health. Source material: naive CD4+ T cells sorted from blood. The sample's subset: CD45RA+ positively selected. The CDR3 nucleotides read TGCGCCAGCAGCCAAGATAGGGGCCTCAATTCACCCCTCCACTTT. Translating gives CASSQDRGLNSPLHF.